This TCR beta chain was captured in a study of blood T cell repertoires in COVID-19. As for the study in general: The samples span acute and convalescent COVID-19 from the United States, Italy and Spain. The cDNA or gDNA used as material had been derived from T cells, B-cell-depleted T cells, or PBMCs.

The V and J ends lost 6 bases and 8 bases, in that order; junction bases with no gene match: 9. Germline lookup yields CDR1 WSHSY and CDR2 SAAADI. The CDR3 loop spans 15 amino acids. Enrollment of patients from Seattle took place during active infection, with longitudinal follow-up. The authors' processing: From reference gene primer amplification, estimates of nucleated cell counts were derived. TCRdb's table, derived via immunoSEQ multiplex PCR, lists solely in-frame clones and lacks some. The V and J calls and clone size were taken over from that table, and D and trimming were inferred from the DNA. The table has 200,000 to 250,000 clones, around 90% seen once.

Sequencing was performed on peripheral blood. The rearrangement uses TRBV10-2 and TRBJ2-1; TRBD1 agrees at 11 bases. This clonotype was obtained from a man in his sixties with COVID-19, enrolled during active disease. The CDR3: CASRVDRGLSDEQFF. CDR3 nucleotide sequence: TGCGCCAGCAGGGTGGACAGGGGGCTCTCGGATGAGCAGTTCTTC.